This T cell receptor beta chain derives from a study of blood T cell repertoires in COVID-19. Study-level background: Some COVID-19 samples were acute and others convalescent; all came from the United States, Italy and Spain. Sources were T cells, B-cell-depleted T cells, or PBMCs; the material itself was cDNA or gDNA.

Germline lookup yields CDR1 SGHVS and CDR2 FQNEAQ. This CDR3 comprises 16 residues. V trimming: 3 bases; J trimming: 0 bases; junction bases outside the gene matches: 5. In the authors' workflow: From reference gene primer amplification, estimates of nucleated cell counts were derived. Here immunoSEQ multiplex PCR was the method, and the copy in TCRdb shows in-frame clones only, minus some. The V and J calls and clone size were taken over from that table, and D and trimming were inferred from the DNA. This sample yields about 190,000 clones, of which about 90% are seen a single time; around a fifth belongs to the top ten.

What was sequenced was peripheral blood. The V gene is TRBV7-8, the J gene TRBJ1-3; 7 bases are a match to TRBD1. This receptor was identified in a man aged 55 to 70 with active or convalescent COVID-19. As DNA, the CDR3 is TGTGCCAGCAGCTTGGACAGGCCCTTCTCTGGAAACACCATATATTTT. Its translation is CASSLDRPFSGNTIYF.